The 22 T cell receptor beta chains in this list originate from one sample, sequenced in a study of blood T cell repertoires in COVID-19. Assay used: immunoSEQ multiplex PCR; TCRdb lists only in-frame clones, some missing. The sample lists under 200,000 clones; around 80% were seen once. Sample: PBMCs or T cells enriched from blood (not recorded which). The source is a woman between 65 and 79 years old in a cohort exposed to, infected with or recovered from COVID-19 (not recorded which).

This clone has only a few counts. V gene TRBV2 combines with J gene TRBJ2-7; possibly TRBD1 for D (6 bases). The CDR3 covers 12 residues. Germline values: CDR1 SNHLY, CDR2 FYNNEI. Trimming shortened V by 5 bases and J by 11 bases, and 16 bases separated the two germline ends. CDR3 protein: CASSLTGSAKYF. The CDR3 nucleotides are TGTGCCAGCAGTTTAACAGGGAGCGCTAAGTACTTC.

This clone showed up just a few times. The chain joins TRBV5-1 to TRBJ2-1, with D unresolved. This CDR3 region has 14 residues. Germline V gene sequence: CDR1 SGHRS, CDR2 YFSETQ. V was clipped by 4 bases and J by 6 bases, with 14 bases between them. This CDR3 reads CASSLEALGNEQFF. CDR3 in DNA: TGCGCCAGCAGCCTCGAGGCCCTGGGCAATGAGCAGTTCTTC.

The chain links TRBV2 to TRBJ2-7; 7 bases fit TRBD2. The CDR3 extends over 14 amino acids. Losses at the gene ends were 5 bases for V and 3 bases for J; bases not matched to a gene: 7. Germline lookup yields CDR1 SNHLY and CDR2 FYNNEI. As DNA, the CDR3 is TGTGCCAGCAGTAGACTAGCTGAAGGCTACGAGCAGTACTTC. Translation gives CASSRLAEGYEQYF.

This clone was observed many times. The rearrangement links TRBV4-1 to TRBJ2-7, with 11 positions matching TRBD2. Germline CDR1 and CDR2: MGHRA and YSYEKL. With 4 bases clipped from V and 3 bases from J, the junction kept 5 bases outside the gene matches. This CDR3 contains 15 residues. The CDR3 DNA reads TGCGCCAGCAGCCGCACTAGCGGGAGTCACTACGAGCAGTACTTC. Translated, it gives CASSRTSGSHYEQYF.

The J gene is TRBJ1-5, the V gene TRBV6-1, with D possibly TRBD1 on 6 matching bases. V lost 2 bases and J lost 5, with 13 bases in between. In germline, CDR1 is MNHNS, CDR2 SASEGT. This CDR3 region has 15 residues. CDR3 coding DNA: TGTGCCAGCAGTGAAATGGCAGGGGCGTATCAGCCCCAGCATTTT. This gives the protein CASSEMAGAYQPQHF.

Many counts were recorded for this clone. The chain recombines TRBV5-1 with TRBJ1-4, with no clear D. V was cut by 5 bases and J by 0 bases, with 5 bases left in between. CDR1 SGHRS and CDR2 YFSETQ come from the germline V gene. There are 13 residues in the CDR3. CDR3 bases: TGCGCCAGCAGAACTGCAACTAATGAAAAACTGTTTTTT. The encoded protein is CASRTATNEKLFF.

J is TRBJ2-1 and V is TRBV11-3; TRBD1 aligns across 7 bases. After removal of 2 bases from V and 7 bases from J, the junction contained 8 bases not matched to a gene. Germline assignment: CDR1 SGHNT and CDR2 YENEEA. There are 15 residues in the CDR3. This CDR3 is CASSLRPATGNEQFF. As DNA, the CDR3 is TGTGCCAGCAGCTTACGCCCGGCGACAGGGAATGAGCAGTTCTTC.

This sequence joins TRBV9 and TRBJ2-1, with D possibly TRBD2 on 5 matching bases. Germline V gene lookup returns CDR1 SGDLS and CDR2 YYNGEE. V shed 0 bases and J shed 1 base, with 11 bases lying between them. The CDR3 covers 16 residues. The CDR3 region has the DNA TGTGCCAGCAGCGTAGTTGCAGGACTGTCCTACAATGAGCAGTTCTTC. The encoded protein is CASSVVAGLSYNEQFF. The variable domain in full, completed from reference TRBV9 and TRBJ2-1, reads DSGVTQTPKHLITATGQRVTLRCSPRSGDLSVYWYQQSLDQGLQFLIQYYNGEERAKGNILERFSAQQFPDLHSELNLSSLELGDSALYFCASSVVAGLSYNEQFFGPGTRLTVL.

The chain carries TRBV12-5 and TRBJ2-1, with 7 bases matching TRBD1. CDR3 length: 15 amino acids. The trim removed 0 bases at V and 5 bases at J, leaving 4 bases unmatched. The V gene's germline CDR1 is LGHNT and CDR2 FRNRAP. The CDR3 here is CASGLVWDSHNEQFF. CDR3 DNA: TGTGCTAGTGGTTTGGTCTGGGACAGTCACAATGAGCAGTTCTTC. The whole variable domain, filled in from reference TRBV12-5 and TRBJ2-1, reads DARVTQTPRHKVTEMGQEVTMRCQPILGHNTVFWYRQTMMQGLELLAYFRNRAPLDDSGMPKDRFSAEMPDATLATLKIQPSEPRDSAVYFCASGLVWDSHNEQFFGPGTRLTVL.

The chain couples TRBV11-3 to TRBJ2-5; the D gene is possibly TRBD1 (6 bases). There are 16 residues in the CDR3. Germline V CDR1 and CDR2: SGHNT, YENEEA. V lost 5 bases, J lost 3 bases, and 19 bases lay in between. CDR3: CASSQGSGTGKETQYF. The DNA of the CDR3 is TGTGCCAGCAGCCAGGGGTCGGGGACGGGTAAAGAGACCCAGTACTTC.

The CDR3 DNA sequence: TGTGCCAGCAGCGTAGGGACGGTACTAGCGGGAGGCACAGATACGCAGTATTTT. Protein product: CASSVGTVLAGGTDTQYF. The chain recombines TRBV9 with TRBJ2-3; 11 bases line up with TRBD2. Germline trimming cut 0 bases from V and 1 base from J; bases unmatched to any gene: 7. Germline values: CDR1 SGDLS, CDR2 YYNGEE. The CDR3 spans 18 residues.

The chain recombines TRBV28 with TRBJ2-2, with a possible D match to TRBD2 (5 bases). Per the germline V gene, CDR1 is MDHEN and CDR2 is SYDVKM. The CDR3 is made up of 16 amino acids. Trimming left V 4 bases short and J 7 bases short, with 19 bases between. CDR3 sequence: CASSSRGLPHNGELFF. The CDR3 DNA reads TGTGCCAGCAGTTCACGAGGGCTTCCGCATAACGGGGAGCTGTTTTTT.

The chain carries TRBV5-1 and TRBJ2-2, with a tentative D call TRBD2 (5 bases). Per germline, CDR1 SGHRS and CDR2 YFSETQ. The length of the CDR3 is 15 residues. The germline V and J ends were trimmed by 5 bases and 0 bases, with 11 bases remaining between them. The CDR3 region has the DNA TGCGCCAGCAGTGACGGGAATGCGAACACCGGGGAGCTGTTTTTT. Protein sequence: CASSDGNANTGELFF.

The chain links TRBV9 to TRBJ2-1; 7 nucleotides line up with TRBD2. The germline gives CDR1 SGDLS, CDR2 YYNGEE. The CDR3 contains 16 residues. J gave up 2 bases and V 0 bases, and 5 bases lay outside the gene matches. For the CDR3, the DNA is TGTGCCAGCAGCGTAGTTGATAGCGGGCCCTACAATGAGCAGTTCTTC. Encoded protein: CASSVVDSGPYNEQFF.

The CDR3 nucleotides read TGTGCCAGCAGCCAGACAGGGGGCGCGGGCTCACCCCTCCACTTT. Translation gives CASSQTGGAGSPLHF. This chain uses TRBV3-1 (or the pseudogene TRBV3-2) with TRBJ1-6, with 10 nucleotides matching TRBD1. Trimming removed 3 bases from V and 10 bases from J; junction bases left unmatched: 6. The CDR3 is 15 amino acids. Germline lookup yields CDR1 LGHDT and CDR2 YNNKEL (reference sequence).

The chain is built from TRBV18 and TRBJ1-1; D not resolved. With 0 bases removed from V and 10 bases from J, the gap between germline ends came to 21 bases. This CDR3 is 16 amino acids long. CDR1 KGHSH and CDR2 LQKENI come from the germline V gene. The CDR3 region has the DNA TGTGCCAGCTCACCACCGGCTCGGACCGGGAATCTGGGAGCTTTCTTT. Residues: CASSPPARTGNLGAFF.

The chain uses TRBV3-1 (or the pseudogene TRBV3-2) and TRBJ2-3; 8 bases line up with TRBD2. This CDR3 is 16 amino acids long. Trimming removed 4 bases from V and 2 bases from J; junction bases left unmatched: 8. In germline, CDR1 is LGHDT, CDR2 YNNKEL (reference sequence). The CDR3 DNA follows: TGTGCCAGCAGCCCGACTAGCGCCCTTTACACAGATACGCAGTATTTT. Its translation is CASSPTSALYTDTQYF.

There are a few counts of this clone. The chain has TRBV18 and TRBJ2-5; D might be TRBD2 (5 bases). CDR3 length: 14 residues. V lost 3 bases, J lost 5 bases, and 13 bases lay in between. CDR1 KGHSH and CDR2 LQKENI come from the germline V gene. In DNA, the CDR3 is TGTGCCAGCTCACCGGGCGCGGCGGGCGAGACCCAGTACTTC. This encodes CASSPGAAGETQYF.

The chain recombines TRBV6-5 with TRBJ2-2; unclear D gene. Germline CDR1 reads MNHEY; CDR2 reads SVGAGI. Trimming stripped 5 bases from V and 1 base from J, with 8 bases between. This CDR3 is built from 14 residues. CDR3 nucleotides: TGTGCCAGCAGTCCAGTCGTGAACACCGGGGAGCTGTTTTTT. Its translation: CASSPVVNTGELFF.

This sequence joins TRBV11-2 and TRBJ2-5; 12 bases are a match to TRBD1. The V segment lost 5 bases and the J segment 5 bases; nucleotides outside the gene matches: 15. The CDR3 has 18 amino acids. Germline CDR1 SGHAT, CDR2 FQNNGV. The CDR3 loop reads CASSPWLGGTGGTETQYF. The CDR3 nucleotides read TGTGCCAGCAGCCCCTGGCTCGGGGGGACAGGGGGCACGGAGACCCAGTACTTC.

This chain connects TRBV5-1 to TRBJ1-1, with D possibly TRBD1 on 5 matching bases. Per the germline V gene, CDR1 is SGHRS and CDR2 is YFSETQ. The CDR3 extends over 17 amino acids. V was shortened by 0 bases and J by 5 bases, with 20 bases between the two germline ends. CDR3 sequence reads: CASSLASGREVMTEAFF. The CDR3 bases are TGCGCCAGCAGCTTGGCCTCAGGCAGGGAGGTTATGACTGAAGCTTTCTTT.

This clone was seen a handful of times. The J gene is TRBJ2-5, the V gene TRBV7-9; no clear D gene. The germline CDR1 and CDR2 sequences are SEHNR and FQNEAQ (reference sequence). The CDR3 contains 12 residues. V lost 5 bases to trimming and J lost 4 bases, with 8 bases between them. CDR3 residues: CASSTGRETQYF. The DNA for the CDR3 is TGTGCCAGCAGCACCGGTCGAGAGACCCAGTACTTC.